This TCR beta chain was sequenced for a study of shared clonotypes between healthy human individuals (dated by TCRdb to the early 2020s). Background on the whole study: The cohort included three men and a couple of women between 18 and 49 years of age. For each donor, three plates each were used for CD4 naive and CD4 memory, two plates were used for CD8 naive, and one plate was used for CD8 memory. Blood TCR repertoires of about 5 healthy adults were deeply sequenced to estimate repertoire size and the extent of clonotype sharing between individuals. To increase sequencing depth and limit assay-specific biases, TCR repertoire library preparation and sequencing were carried out by different laboratories using diverse techniques. Each donor's leukapheresis produced roughly between roughly 0.85 and 9 billion PBMCs.

Using the deep immunoSEQ assay, TCR CDR3 regions were amplified from genomic DNA by multiplex PCR. Genomic DNA extracted from each cell subset was distributed evenly over all wells of several immunoSEQ 96-well plates, and each plate served as one replicate. For sorted subsets, approximately 200 ng of genomic DNA, equivalent to about 30,000 T cell genomes, went into each replicate PCR. Purified libraries were measured with a Qubit 3.0 fluorometer, size-checked on a Bioanalyzer 2100, and measured again with the KAPA Library Quantification kit. Every immunoSEQ 96-well plate was sequenced on a separate single-read 150-cycle Illumina NextSeq 550 flow cell. As for the original processing: The immunoSEQ output contained only junctional sequences without quality scores, so filtering could not match that applied to full-length reads. To assign V/J genes and CDR3, sequences were annotated using PyIR, a Python wrapper for IgBLAST v1.9, with IMGT germline references. Reads were filtered out if the reads had weak V/J assignments (E-value above 1e-6), no CDR3, stop codons, out-of-frame junctions, or ambiguous translated residues. V3J clonotypes were defined as sequences sharing an identical inferred V gene, J gene, and CDR3 amino acid sequence. To compute the percentage overlap between repertoires, the number of shared unique clonotypes was divided by the size of the smaller repertoire. RTK rarefaction, the Chao1 estimator, and Recon v2.1 estimates of unobserved clonotypes were used to assess repertoire richness. Generation probabilities for all TCRbeta clonotypes obtained by the gDNA method from a handful of donors were computed using OLGA. This is the immuneACCESS table as TCRdb keeps it, with only in-frame sequences that have V and J called. A part of the clones is gone; compared with another copy, unresolved V genes explain less than half, and the rest is unexplained. V, J and clone size are taken as reported in that table, and D and trimming were inferred from the DNA itself. Here the sample has more than 2,000,000 clones; approximately 92% occur a single time. Over 0.12% of the sample is held by the ten biggest clonotypes.

The donors were healthy, HIV-negative adults who had no recently reported acute infections or vaccinations. Only Caucasian adults living in Nashville, Tennessee, USA were represented among the donors. CD4+ T cells were enriched through magnetic negative selection, after which naive cells were positively selected on CD45RA and the remaining negative fraction served as the memory subset. Blood was obtained by leukapheresis, after which PBMCs were separated by Ficoll-Histopaque density gradient centrifugation and cryopreserved in liquid nitrogen vapor phase. Purity and quantity of every magnetically sorted T cell population were checked by analytical flow cytometry. Genomic DNA was isolated from every sorted fraction and measured by UV absorbance on a Nanodrop 2000c. CDR1 and CDR2 were assigned from the germline V gene (reference sequence) as LNHDA and SQIVND. V trim: 8 bases; J trim: 3 bases; unmatched bases: 10. Reading from cysteine to phenylalanine, the CDR3 counts 14 amino acids. The sequence is cut down to CDR3 DNA, 42 bases in frame from base 1.

Concerning this clone itself: The specificity of this receptor is unknown. Qualities for individual bases were not recorded, and no much larger clone is one base off.

What the research found in general, with its limitations: When a few donors were compared, the shared fraction of clonotypes was around 4.6% for naive CD4, about 4% for naive CD8, 2% to 2.5% for memory CD4, and 0.4% for memory CD8. Based on pairwise subsampling, the degree of clonotype sharing among donors was expected to be affected by sequencing depth. Compared with non-shared clonotypes, the clonotypes found in all four sorted-subset donors had higher generation probabilities. Sampling was limited to blood, and TCR repertoires in tissue likely differ from TCR repertoires in blood. Because the study included only a small number of donors, the genetic and exposure-history diversity represented was limited. Naive subsets generally had larger estimated clonotype richness than memory subsets. Even with the large sequencing depth, rarefaction of the sorted-subset datasets indicated that sequencing was incomplete.

The TCR sequence derives from a man younger than 35 in good health. The sequence links TRBV19 to TRBJ2-7; 7 bases in the middle match TRBD2. The specimen sequenced was naive CD4+ T cells sorted from blood. Read against the paper, the sample's cell subset or site label means: CD45RA+ positively selected. The bases are TGTGCCAGTCGCCAAGGCGGGGGAGGCTACGAGCAGTACTTC. Translated, this gives CASRQGGGGYEQYF.